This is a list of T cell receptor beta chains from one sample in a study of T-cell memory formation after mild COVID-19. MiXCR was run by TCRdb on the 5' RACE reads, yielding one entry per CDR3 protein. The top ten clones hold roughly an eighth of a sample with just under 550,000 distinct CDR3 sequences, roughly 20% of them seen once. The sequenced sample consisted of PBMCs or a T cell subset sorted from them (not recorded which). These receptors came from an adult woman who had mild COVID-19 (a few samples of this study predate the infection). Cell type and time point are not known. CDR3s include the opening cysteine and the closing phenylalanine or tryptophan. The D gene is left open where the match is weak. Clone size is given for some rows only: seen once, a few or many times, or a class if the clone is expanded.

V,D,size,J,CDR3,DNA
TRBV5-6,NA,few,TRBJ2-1,CASSLGFGNEQFF,TGTGCCAGCAGCTTAGGGTTCGGGAATGAGCAGTTCTTC
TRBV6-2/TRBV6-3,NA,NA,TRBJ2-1,CASSYVLNNEQFF,TGTGCCAGCAGTTACGTTCTTAACAATGAGCAGTTCTTC
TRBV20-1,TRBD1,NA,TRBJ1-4,CSARSYRGQTNEKLFF,TGCAGTGCTAGATCATACAGGGGGCAAACTAATGAAAAACTGTTTTTT
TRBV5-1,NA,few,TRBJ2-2,CASSPTGGAYTGELFF,TGCGCCAGCAGCCCCACAGGGGGGGCGTACACCGGGGAGCTGTTTTTT
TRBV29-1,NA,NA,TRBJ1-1,CSVSKMNTEAFF,TGCAGCGTTAGCAAAATGAACACTGAAGCTTTCTTT
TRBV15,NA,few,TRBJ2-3,CATSRVGAALSTDTQYF,TGTGCCACCAGCAGAGTTGGGGCCGCCCTAAGCACAGATACGCAGTATTTT
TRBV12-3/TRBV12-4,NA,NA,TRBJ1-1,CASSIGTTNTEAFF,TGTGCCAGCAGCATCGGGACAACGAACACTGAAGCTTTCTTT
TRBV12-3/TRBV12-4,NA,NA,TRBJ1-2,CASSPPQGQVGYGYTF,TGTGCCAGCAGTCCACCCCAGGGGCAAGTAGGCTATGGCTACACCTTC
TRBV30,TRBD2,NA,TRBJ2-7,CAWSVRLLAGTSREQYF,TGTGCCTGGAGTGTACGTCTTTTGGCTGGGACTAGTCGGGAGCAGTACTTC
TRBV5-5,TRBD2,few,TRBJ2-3,CASSLGRSGGSDTQYF,TGTGCCAGCAGCTTGGGTAGGAGCGGGGGGTCAGATACGCAGTATTTT
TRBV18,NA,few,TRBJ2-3,CASTPGSTDTQYF,TGTGCCAGCACACCAGGGTCCACAGATACGCAGTATTTT
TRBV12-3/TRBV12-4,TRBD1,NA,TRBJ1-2,CASSSTWTGYNYGYTF,TGTGCCAGCAGTTCGACTTGGACAGGGTATAACTATGGCTACACCTTC
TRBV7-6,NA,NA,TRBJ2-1,CASSWDRTGPLYNEQFF,TGTGCCAGCAGCTGGGACCGAACGGGGCCTCTCTACAATGAGCAGTTCTTC
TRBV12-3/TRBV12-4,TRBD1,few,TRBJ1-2,CASSLDREGVGYTF,TGTGCCAGCAGTTTGGACAGGGAGGGGGTGGGCTACACCTTC
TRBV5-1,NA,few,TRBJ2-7,CASSLVASGNEQYF,TGCGCCAGCAGCTTGGTCGCCTCTGGAAACGAGCAGTACTTC
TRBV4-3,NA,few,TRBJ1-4,CASSPHGEEKLFF,TGCGCCAGCAGCCCACACGGGGAGGAAAAACTGTTTTTT
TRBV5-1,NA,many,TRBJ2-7,CASSLVPGGEQYF,TGCGCCAGCAGCTTGGTTCCCGGAGGCGAGCAGTACTTC
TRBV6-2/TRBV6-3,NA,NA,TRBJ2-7,CASSYRHHYEQYF,TGTGCCAGCAGTTACAGACACCACTACGAGCAGTACTTC
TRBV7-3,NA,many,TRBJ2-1,CASSPGLGSYNEQFF,TGTGCCAGCAGCCCCGGACTGGGGTCCTACAATGAGCAGTTCTTC
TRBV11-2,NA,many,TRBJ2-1,CASSFGPAPDEQFF,TGTGCCAGCAGCTTCGGACCCGCCCCCGATGAGCAGTTCTTC
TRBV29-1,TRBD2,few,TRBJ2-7,CSVEDPTTSGGPYEQYF,TGCAGCGTTGAAGATCCCACGACTAGCGGGGGACCCTACGAGCAGTACTTC
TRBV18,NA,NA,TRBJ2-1,CASSPGVNSYNEQFF,TGTGCCAGCTCACCAGGGGTGAACTCCTACAATGAGCAGTTCTTC
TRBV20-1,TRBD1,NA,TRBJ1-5,CSATPRIGGFGQPQHF,TGCAGTGCTACCCCCCGGATAGGGGGCTTCGGTCAGCCCCAGCATTTT
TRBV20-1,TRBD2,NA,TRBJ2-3,CSGRTSGGLTDTQYF,TGCAGTGGCAGGACTAGCGGGGGGCTCACAGATACGCAGTATTTT
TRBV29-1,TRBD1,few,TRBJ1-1,CSVAPGGSTEAFF,TGCAGCGTAGCTCCAGGGGGAAGCACTGAAGCTTTCTTT
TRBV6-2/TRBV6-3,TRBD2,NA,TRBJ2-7,CASSRTSGRAHEQYF,TGTGCCAGCAGTCGGACTAGCGGGAGGGCCCACGAGCAGTACTTC
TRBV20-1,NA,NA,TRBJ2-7,CSASVVGAVSSYEQYF,TGCAGTGCTAGTGTGGTAGGGGCAGTTAGCTCCTACGAGCAGTACTTC
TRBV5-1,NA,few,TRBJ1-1,CASSPWDYRNTEAFF,TGCGCCAGCAGCCCGTGGGATTACAGGAACACTGAAGCTTTCTTT
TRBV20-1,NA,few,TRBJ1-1,CSARDHGKTIIEAFF,TGCAGTGCTAGAGATCACGGAAAGACGATAATTGAAGCTTTCTTT
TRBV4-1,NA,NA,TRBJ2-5,CASSLRQGKSRETQYF,TGCGCCAGCAGCTTACGGCAGGGGAAGTCTCGGGAGACCCAGTACTTC
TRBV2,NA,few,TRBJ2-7,CASSESSRTYEQYF,TGTGCCAGCAGTGAATCGAGCCGAACCTACGAGCAGTACTTC
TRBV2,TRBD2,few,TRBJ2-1,CASSDRGGPYNEQFF,TGTGCCAGCAGTGACCGGGGGGGGCCCTACAATGAGCAGTTCTTC
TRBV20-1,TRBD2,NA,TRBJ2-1,CSASTVTSGANNEQFF,TGCAGTGCTAGTACAGTGACTAGCGGGGCAAACAATGAGCAGTTCTTC
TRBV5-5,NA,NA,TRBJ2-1,CASRATGAGYNEQFF,TGTGCCAGCAGGGCGACAGGAGCTGGCTACAATGAGCAGTTCTTC
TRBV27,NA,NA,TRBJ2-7,CASSHRDVGYEQYF,TGTGCCAGCAGTCACCGGGACGTCGGCTACGAGCAGTACTTC
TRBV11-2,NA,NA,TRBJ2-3,CASSTSRQVRTDTQYF,TGTGCCAGCAGCACCTCCCGACAGGTTAGGACAGATACGCAGTATTTT
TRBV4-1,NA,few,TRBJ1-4,CASNYRGSEKLFF,TGCGCCAGCAATTATAGGGGGAGTGAAAAACTGTTTTTT
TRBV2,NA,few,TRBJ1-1,CASTPQTWPEAFF,TGTGCCAGCACCCCCCAGACCTGGCCTGAAGCTTTCTTT
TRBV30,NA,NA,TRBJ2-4,CAWQEGNIQYF,TGTGCCTGGCAAGAGGGAAACATTCAGTACTTC
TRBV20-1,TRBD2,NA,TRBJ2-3,CSARDAPGLATTDTQYF,TGCAGTGCTAGAGATGCACCGGGACTAGCGACTACAGATACGCAGTATTTT
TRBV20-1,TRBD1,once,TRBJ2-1,CSARTGENEQFF,TGCAGTGCCCGGACAGGGGAGAATGAGCAGTTCTTC
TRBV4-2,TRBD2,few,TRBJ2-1,CASSQDLGREGPNEQFF,TGTGCCAGCAGCCAAGATTTGGGGCGGGAGGGCCCCAATGAGCAGTTCTTC